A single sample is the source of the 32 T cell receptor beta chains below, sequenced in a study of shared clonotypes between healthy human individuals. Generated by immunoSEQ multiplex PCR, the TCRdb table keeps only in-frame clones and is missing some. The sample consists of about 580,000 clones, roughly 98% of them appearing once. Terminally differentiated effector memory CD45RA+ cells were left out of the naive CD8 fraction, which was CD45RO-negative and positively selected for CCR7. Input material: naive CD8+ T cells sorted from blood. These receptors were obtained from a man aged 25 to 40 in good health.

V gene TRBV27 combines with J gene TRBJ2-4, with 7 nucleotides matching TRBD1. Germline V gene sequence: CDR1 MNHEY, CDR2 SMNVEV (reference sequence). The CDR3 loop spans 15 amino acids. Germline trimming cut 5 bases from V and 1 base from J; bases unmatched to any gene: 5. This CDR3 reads CASSPTGMAKNIQYF. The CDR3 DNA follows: TGTGCCAGCAGTCCGACAGGGATGGCCAAAAACATTCAGTACTTC.

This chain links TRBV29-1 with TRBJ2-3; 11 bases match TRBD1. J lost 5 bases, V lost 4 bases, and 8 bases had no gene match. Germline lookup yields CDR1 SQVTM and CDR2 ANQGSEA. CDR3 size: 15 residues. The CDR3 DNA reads TGCAGCGTTGGTCTCAGGGACAGGGGGGTAGATACGCAGTATTTT. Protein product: CSVGLRDRGVDTQYF.

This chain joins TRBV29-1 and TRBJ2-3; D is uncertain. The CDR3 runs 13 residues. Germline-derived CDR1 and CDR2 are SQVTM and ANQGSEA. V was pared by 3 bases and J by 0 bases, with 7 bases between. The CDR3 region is CSVDESSTDTQYF. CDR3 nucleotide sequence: TGCAGCGTTGACGAGTCTAGCACAGATACGCAGTATTTT.

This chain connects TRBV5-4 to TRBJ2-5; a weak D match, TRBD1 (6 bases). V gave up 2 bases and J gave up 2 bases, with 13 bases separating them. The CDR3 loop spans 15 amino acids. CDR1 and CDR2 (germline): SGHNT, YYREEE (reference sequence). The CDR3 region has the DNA TGTGCCAGCAGCTTCCGGATGACAGGACAAGAGACCCAGTACTTC. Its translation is CASSFRMTGQETQYF.

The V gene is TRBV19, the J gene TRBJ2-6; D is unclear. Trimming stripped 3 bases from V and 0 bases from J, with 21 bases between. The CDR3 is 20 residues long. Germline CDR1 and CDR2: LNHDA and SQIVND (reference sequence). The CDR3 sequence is CASSILPLGFPDSGANVLTF. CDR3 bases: TGTGCCAGTAGTATCCTCCCCCTGGGGTTCCCGGACTCTGGGGCCAACGTCCTGACTTTC.

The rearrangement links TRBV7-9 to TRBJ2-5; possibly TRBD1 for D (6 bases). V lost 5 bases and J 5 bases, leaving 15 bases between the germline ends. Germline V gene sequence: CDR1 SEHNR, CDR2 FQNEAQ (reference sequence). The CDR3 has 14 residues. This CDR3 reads CASSDWGRGETQYF. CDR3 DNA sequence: TGTGCCAGCAGCGATTGGGGGCGCGGGGAGACCCAGTACTTC.

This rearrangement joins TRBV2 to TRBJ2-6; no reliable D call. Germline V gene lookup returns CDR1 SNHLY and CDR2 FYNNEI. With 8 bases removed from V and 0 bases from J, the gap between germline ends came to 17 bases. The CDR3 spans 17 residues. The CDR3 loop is CASYWHLGDSGANVLTF. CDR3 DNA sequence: TGTGCCAGCTACTGGCACCTTGGAGACTCTGGGGCCAACGTCCTGACTTTC. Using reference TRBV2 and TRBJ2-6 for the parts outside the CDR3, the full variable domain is EPEVTQTPSHQVTQMGQEVILRCVPISNHLYFYWYRQILGQKVEFLVSFYNNEISEKSEIFDDQFSVERPDGSNFTLKIRSTKLEDSAMYFCASYWHLGDSGANVLTFGAGSRLTVL.

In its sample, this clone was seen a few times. This chain's CDR3 is CASSWDMNTEAFF. The DNA of the CDR3 is TGTGCCAGCAGCTGGGACATGAACACTGAAGCTTTCTTT. The V and J genes are TRBV5-4 and TRBJ1-1; D possibly corresponds to TRBD1 (6 bases). The CDR3 length is 13 residues. The germline CDR1 and CDR2 sequences are SGHNT and YYREEE (reference sequence). V lost 3 bases and J 0 bases, leaving 6 bases between the germline ends.

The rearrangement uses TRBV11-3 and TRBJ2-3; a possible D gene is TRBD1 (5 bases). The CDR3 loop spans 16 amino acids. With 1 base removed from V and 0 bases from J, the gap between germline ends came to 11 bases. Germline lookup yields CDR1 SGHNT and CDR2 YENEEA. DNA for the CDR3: TGTGCCAGCAGCTTAGTCGGCAGGGCTAGCACAGATACGCAGTATTTT. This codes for CASSLVGRASTDTQYF.

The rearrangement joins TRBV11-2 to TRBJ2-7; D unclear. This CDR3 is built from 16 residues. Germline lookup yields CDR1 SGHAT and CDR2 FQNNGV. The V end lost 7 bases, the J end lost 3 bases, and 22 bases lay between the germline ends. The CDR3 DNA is TGTGCCAGCAACTCTGCTGGGCTGGCGGATTTCTACGAGCAGTACTTC. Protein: CASNSAGLADFYEQYF. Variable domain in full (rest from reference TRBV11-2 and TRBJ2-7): EAGVAQSPRYKIIEKRQSVAFWCNPISGHATLYWYQQILGQGPKLLIQFQNNGVVDDSQLPKDRFSAERLKGVDSTLKIQPAKLEDSAVYLCASNSAGLADFYEQYFGPGTRLTVT.

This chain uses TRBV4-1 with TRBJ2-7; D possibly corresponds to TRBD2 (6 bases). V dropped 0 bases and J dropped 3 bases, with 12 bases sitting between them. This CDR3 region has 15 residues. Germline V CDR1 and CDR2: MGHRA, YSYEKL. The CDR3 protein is CASSQETGLNYEQYF. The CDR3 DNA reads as TGCGCCAGCAGCCAAGAGACGGGACTGAACTACGAGCAGTACTTC.

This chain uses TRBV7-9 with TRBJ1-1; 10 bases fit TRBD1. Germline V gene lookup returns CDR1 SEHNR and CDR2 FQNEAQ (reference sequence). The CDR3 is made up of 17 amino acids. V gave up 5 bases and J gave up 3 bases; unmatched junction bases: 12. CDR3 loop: CASSPKTGGAVDTEAFF. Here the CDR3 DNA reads TGTGCCAGCAGCCCAAAGACAGGGGGCGCGGTTGACACTGAAGCTTTCTTT.

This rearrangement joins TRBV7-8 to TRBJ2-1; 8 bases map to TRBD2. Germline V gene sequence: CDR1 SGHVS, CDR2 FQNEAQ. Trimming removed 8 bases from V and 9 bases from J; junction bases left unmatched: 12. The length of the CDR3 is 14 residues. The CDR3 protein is CASGVGSGTGEQFF. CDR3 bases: TGTGCCAGCGGGGTGGGTAGCGGGACCGGTGAGCAGTTCTTC.

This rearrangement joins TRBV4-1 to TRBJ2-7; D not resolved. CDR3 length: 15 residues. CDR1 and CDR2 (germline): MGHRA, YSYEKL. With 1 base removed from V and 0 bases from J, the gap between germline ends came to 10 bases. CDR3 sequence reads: CASSQAALSSYEQYF. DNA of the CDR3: TGCGCCAGCAGCCAAGCCGCCCTCAGCTCCTACGAGCAGTACTTC.

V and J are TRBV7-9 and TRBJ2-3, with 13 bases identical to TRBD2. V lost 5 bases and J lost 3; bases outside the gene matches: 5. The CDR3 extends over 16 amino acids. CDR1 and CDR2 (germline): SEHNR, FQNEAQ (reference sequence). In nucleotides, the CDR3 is TGTGCCAGCAGCCTATCGGGACTAGCGGGAACAGATACGCAGTATTTT. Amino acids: CASSLSGLAGTDTQYF.

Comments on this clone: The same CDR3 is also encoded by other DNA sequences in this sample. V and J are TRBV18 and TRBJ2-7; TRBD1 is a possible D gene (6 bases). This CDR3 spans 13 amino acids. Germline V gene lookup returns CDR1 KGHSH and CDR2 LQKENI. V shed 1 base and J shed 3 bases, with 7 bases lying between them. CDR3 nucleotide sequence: TGTGCCAGCTCACCACTGGACAGCTACGAGCAGTACTTC. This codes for CASSPLDSYEQYF.

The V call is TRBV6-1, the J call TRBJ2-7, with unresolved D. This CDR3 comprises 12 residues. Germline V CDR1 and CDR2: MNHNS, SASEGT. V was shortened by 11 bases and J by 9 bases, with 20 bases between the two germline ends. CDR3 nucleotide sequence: TGTGCCCTCAACGCACTCGATGGCGGGCAGTACTTC. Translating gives CALNALDGGQYF.

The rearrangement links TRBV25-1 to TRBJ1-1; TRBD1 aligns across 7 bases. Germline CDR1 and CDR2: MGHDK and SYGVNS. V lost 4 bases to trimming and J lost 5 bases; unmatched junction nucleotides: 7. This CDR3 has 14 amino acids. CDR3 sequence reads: CASSAGTVGTEAFF. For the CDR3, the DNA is TGTGCCAGCAGTGCAGGGACAGTCGGTACTGAAGCTTTCTTT.

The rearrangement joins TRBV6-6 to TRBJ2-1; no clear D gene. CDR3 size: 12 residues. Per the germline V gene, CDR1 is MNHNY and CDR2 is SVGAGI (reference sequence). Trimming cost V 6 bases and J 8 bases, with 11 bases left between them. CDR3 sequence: CASSPVWDEQFF. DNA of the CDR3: TGTGCCAGCAGCCCCGTCTGGGATGAGCAGTTCTTC.

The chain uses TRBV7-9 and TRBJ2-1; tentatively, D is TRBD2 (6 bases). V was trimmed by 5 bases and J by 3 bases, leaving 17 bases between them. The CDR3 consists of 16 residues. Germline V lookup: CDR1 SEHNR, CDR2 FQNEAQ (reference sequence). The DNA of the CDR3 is TGTGCCAGCAGCCCGGGGTGGGGAGGCCTCTACAATGAGCAGTTCTTC. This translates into CASSPGWGGLYNEQFF.

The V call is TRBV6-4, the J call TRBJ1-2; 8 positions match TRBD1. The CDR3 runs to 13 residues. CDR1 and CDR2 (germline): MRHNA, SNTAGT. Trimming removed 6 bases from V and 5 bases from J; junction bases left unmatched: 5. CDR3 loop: CASRRDRPYGYTF. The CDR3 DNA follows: TGTGCCAGCAGACGGGACAGGCCATATGGCTACACCTTC.

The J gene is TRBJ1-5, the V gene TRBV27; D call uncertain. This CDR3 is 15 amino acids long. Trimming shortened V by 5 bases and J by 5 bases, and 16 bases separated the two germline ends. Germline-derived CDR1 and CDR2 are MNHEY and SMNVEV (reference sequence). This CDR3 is CASSRGPRSDQPQHF. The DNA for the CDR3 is TGTGCCAGCAGTCGAGGCCCTAGGTCAGATCAGCCCCAGCATTTT.

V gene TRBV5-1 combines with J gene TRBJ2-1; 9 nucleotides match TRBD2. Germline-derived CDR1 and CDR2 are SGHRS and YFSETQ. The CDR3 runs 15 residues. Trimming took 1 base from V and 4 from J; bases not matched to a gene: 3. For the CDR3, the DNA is TGCGCCAGCAGCTTGCAGACTAGCGGTTACAATGAGCAGTTCTTC. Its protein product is CASSLQTSGYNEQFF.

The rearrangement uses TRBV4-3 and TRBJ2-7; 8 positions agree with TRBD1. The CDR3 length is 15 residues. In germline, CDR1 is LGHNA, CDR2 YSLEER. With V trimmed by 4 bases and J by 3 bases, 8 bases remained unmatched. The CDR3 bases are TGCGCCAGCAGCCCAGGGGGCGCGACGGGCTACGAGCAGTACTTC. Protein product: CASSPGGATGYEQYF.

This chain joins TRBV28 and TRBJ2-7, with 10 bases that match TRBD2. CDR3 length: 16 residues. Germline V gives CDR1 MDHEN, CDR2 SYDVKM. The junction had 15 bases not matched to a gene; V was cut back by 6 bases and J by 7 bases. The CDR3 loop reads CASSLSTGTSEDEQYF. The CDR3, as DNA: TGTGCCAGCAGCCTCTCCACCGGGACTAGCGAGGATGAGCAGTACTTC.

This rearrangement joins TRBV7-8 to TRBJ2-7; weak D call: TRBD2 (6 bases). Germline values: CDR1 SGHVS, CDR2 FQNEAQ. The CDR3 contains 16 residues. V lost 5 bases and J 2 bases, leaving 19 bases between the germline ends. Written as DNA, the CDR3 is TGTGCCAGCAGCGGACGGGACTCCACGTTTCCCTACGAGCAGTACTTC. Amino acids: CASSGRDSTFPYEQYF.

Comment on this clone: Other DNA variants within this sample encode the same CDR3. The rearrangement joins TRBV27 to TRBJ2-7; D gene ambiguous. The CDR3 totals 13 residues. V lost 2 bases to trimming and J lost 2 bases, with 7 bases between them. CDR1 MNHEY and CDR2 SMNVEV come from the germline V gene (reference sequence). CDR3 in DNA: TGTGCCAGCAGTTTAACAGATACCTACGAGCAGTACTTC. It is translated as CASSLTDTYEQYF.

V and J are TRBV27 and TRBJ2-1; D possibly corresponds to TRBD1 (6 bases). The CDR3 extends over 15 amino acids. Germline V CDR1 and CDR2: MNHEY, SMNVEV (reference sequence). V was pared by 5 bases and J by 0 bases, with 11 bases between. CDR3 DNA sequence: TGTGCCAGCAGTCTTGCAGGGGTCTCCTACAATGAGCAGTTCTTC. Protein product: CASSLAGVSYNEQFF.

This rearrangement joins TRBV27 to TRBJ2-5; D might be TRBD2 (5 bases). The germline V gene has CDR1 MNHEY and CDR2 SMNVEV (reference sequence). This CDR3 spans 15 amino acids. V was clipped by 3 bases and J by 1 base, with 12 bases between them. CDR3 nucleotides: TGTGCCAGCAGTTTCCTGGGAGAGAGCCAAGAGACCCAGTACTTC. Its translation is CASSFLGESQETQYF.

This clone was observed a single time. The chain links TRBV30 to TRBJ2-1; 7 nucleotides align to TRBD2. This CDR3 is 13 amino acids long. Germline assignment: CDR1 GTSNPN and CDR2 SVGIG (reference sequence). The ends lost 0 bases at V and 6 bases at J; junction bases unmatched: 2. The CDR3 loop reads CAWSVERGNEQFF. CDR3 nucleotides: TGTGCCTGGAGTGTAGAGCGGGGCAATGAGCAGTTCTTC.

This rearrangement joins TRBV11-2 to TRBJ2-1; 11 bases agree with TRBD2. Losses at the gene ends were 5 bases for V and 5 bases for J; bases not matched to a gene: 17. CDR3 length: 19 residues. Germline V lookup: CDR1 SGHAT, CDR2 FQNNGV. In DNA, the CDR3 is TGTGCCAGCAGCCCGGAGTGGGGGTATAGCGGGAGGGACGACAATGAGCAGTTCTTC. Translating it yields CASSPEWGYSGRDDNEQFF.

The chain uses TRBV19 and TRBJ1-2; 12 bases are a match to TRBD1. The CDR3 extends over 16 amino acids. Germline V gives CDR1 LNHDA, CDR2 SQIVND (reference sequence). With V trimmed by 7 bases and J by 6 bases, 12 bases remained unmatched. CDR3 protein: CASTPGTGGAGDGYTF. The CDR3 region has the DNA TGTGCCAGTACTCCTGGGACAGGGGGCGCAGGTGATGGCTACACCTTC.